This passage covers 6 T cell receptor beta chains from one sample sequenced in a study of neurological immune-mediated disorders. TCRdb used MiXCR to reprocess the 5' RACE reads, holding one entry per CDR3 protein. The sample shows approximately 100,000 distinct CDR3 sequences, under 4.5% of them seen only once. The specimen sequenced was PBMCs. The receptors shown here come from a woman in her fifties or sixties with multiple sclerosis.

This clonotype has just a few counts. The V and J genes are TRBV15 and TRBJ2-1; no reliable D call. This CDR3 has 11 amino acids. Germline V gene lookup returns CDR1 LNHNV and CDR2 YYDKDF (reference sequence). Trimming took off 5 bases at V and 12 bases at J, with 11 bases between the two ends. CDR3 amino acids: CATSRIGGQFF. In DNA, the CDR3 is TGTGCCACCAGCCGTATTGGCGGGCAGTTCTTC.

This clonotype was seen ten or more times. V is TRBV6-5 and J is TRBJ2-7; possibly TRBD1 for D (5 bases). V lost 6 bases, J lost 6 bases, and 9 bases lay in between. Germline V gene lookup returns CDR1 MNHEY and CDR2 SVGAGI. The CDR3 runs to 11 residues. CDR3 amino acids: CASRKTGEQYF. In nucleotides, the CDR3 is TGTGCCAGCAGGAAAACAGGCGAGCAGTACTTC.

As for this clonotype: A read error is possible here, since a much larger clone lies one base away. This chain joins TRBV5-1 and TRBJ1-2; 8 bases are a match to TRBD1. Germline V gene sequence: CDR1 SGHRS, CDR2 YFSETQ. V gave up 0 bases and J gave up 8 bases; unmatched junction bases: 3. The CDR3 extends over 13 amino acids. CDR3 nucleotide sequence: TGCGCCAGCAGCTTGGCCAGGGGGCACGGCTACACCTTC. Its protein product is CASSLARGHGYTF.

This clonotype was seen ten or more times. The chain joins TRBV5-6 to TRBJ2-3; possible D gene TRBD1, 5 bases. This CDR3 comprises 16 residues. V was shortened by 0 bases and J by 5 bases, with 16 bases between the two germline ends. Germline assignment: CDR1 SGHDT and CDR2 YYEEEE. The CDR3 sequence: CASSLGRLNRGDTQYF. CDR3 in DNA: TGTGCCAGCAGCTTGGGACGACTCAATAGGGGAGATACGCAGTATTTT.

This clonotype was observed at least ten times. The chain joins TRBV12-3 or TRBV12-4 to TRBJ2-6, with 9 positions matching TRBD1. J gave up 0 bases and V 5 bases, and 5 bases lay outside the gene matches. The CDR3 is 17 residues long. CDR3 nucleotide sequence: TGTGCCAGCAGTACCGGGACAGGGACCTCTGGGGCCAACGTCCTGACTTTC. Its translation is CASSTGTGTSGANVLTF.

The chain combines TRBV11-2 with TRBJ1-2, with 11 bases fitting TRBD1. Losses at the gene ends were 0 bases for V and 7 bases for J; bases not matched to a gene: 7. The length of the CDR3 is 16 residues. Germline V gives CDR1 SGHAT, CDR2 FQNNGV. The CDR3 region has the DNA TGTGCCAGCAGCTTAGATTACTGGACAGGGGGCTTTGGCTACACCTTC. As protein: CASSLDYWTGGFGYTF. The variable domain in full, with the rest retrieved from reference TRBV11-2 and TRBJ1-2, is EAGVAQSPRYKIIEKRQSVAFWCNPISGHATLYWYQQILGQGPKLLIQFQNNGVVDDSQLPKDRFSAERLKGVDSTLKIQPAKLEDSAVYLCASSLDYWTGGFGYTFGSGTRLTVV.